Below, 12 T cell receptor beta chains from the same sample are listed, as sequenced in a study of blood T cell repertoires in COVID-19. Some clones are missing from TCRdb's copy, which holds only in-frame ones; the method was immunoSEQ multiplex PCR. Of 15,000 to 20,000 clones listed, almost 85% are singletons. The sample comprised peripheral blood. Source of these receptors: a woman in her seventies with active COVID-19.

The rearrangement joins TRBV5-1 to TRBJ2-1; 12 nucleotides match TRBD1. Germline V gene data show CDR1 as SGHRS and CDR2 as YFSETQ. The V segment lost 3 bases and the J segment 8 bases; nucleotides outside the gene matches: 6. The length of the CDR3 is 15 residues. The CDR3 loop reads CASSSGTGGIDEQFF. The CDR3 coding sequence is TGCGCCAGCAGCTCCGGGACAGGGGGCATCGATGAGCAGTTCTTC.

This clone is a singleton in its sample. The V and J genes are TRBV5-4 and TRBJ2-4, with 8 bases that match TRBD1. Germline lookup yields CDR1 SGHNT and CDR2 YYREEE (reference sequence). The CDR3 runs to 15 residues. V was pared by 3 bases and J by 0 bases, with 2 bases of the junction left unmatched. In nucleotides, the CDR3 is TGTGCCAGCAGCTCGGACAGGGAAGCCAAAAACATTCAGTACTTC. Translating it yields CASSSDREAKNIQYF.

V usage is TRBV6-6 and J usage is TRBJ2-7, with a tentative D call TRBD1 (5 bases). V was clipped by 2 bases and J by 5 bases, with 16 bases between them. This CDR3 is 15 amino acids long. Germline-derived CDR1 and CDR2 are MNHNY and SVGAGI (reference sequence). In DNA, the CDR3 is TGTGCCAGCAGTTACGTATATGGGGCCGAACACGAGCAGTACTTC. Translated: CASSYVYGAEHEQYF.

This clone was seen only once. The chain joins TRBV4-3 to TRBJ2-2; perhaps TRBD2 as D (5 bases). V was clipped by 4 bases and J by 1 base, with 10 bases between them. CDR3 length: 15 residues. Germline assignment: CDR1 LGHNA and CDR2 YSLEER. The CDR3 protein is CASSRNSENTGELFF. The CDR3 DNA is TGCGCCAGCAGCCGCAATAGCGAGAACACCGGGGAGCTGTTTTTT.

The V and J genes are TRBV7-3 and TRBJ2-1; 8 bases line up with TRBD1. After removal of 2 bases from V and 6 bases from J, the junction contained 6 bases not matched to a gene. This CDR3 has 15 amino acids. Looked up from germline, CDR1 is SGHTA and CDR2 is FQGTGA. CDR3 in amino acids: CASSLQGARGNEQFF. In DNA form, the CDR3 reads TGTGCCAGCAGCTTACAGGGGGCGCGGGGCAATGAGCAGTTCTTC.

V usage is TRBV19 and J usage is TRBJ1-1, with a tentative D call TRBD1 (5 bases). CDR1 is LNHDA and CDR2 is SQIVND in the germline V gene (reference sequence). The CDR3 extends over 14 amino acids. Deletions cut 8 bases from V and 3 bases from J, with 16 bases between. The CDR3 reads CASSLGQRHTEAFF. The CDR3 DNA follows: TGTGCCAGTTCTTTGGGGCAGCGCCACACTGAAGCTTTCTTT.

The genes are TRBV6-9 and TRBJ2-7; TRBD1 aligns across 8 bases. The CDR3 length is 12 residues. Germline CDR1 MNHGY, CDR2 SVAAGI. Trimming at V came to 7 bases and at J to 2 bases, leaving 1 base not matched to a gene. CDR3 bases: TGTGCCAGCAAGGGACAGGCCTACGAGCAGTACTTC. Translated: CASKGQAYEQYF.

The rearrangement joins TRBV7-2 to TRBJ1-1; 8 nucleotides line up with TRBD1. The CDR3 is 15 amino acids. From germline, CDR1 is SGHTA and CDR2 FQGNSA. The trim removed 0 bases at V and 5 bases at J, leaving 5 bases unmatched. CDR3 residues: CASSLAQGARTEAFF. CDR3 coding DNA: TGTGCCAGCAGCTTAGCGCAGGGGGCGCGGACTGAAGCTTTCTTT.

This clone was picked up a small number of times. The genes are TRBV28 and TRBJ1-2, with TRBD1 identical over 7 bases. V dropped 4 bases and J dropped 8; count of bases not matched to a gene: 7. CDR1 and CDR2 from the germline V gene are MDHEN and SYDVKM. This CDR3 has 13 amino acids. CDR3 protein: CASSYRGPKGYTF. CDR3 DNA sequence: TGTGCCAGCAGTTACAGGGGTCCTAAAGGCTACACCTTC.

This clone was detected a few times. CDR3 nucleotides: TGCGCCAGCAGCTTTTCGGAGCGGGCGACAACTAATGAAAAACTGTTTTTT. It codes for CASSFSERATTNEKLFF. The V and J genes are TRBV5-1 and TRBJ1-4; D call uncertain. V lost 2 bases and J lost 0, with 14 bases in between. The CDR3 loop spans 17 amino acids. The germline gives CDR1 SGHRS, CDR2 YFSETQ.

V is TRBV5-1 and J is TRBJ2-1; 8 bases fit TRBD2. This CDR3 comprises 12 residues. Germline V CDR1 and CDR2: SGHRS, YFSETQ. The trim removed 6 bases at V and 7 bases at J, leaving 3 bases unmatched. CDR3 DNA sequence: TGCGCCAGCACCCCGGGAGGGAATGAGCAGTTCTTC. Translated: CASTPGGNEQFF.

The chain has TRBV2 and TRBJ2-5; D not certain. This CDR3 region has 12 residues. Trimming took off 2 bases at V and 5 bases at J, with 6 bases between the two ends. Germline lookup yields CDR1 SNHLY and CDR2 FYNNEI. CDR3 DNA sequence: TGTGCCAGCAGTGAATCCCGGGAGACCCAGTACTTC. Amino acids: CASSESRETQYF.